This is a list of T cell receptor beta chains from one sample in a study of PD-1 blockade in classical Hodgkin lymphoma. Here immunoSEQ multiplex PCR was the method, and the copy in TCRdb shows in-frame clones only, minus some. Of about 30,000 clones listed, about 88% were seen once; the top ten hold approximately 1.2%. Sequencing used CD4+ T cells from blood. The receptors were sampled from a human donor with classical Hodgkin lymphoma. Each CDR3 is given with its conserved first and last residue. The order of the fields is V gene, J gene, D gene, clone size, CDR3 protein, CDR3 DNA. D genes are given only for firm matches. Clone sizes are given selectively: once, few, many, or a class where the clone is expanded.

v_call: TRBV6-4
j_call: TRBJ2-2
d_call: TRBD2
clone_size: -
cdr3_aa: CASSDSLSSGGTGELFF
cdr3_nt: TGTGCCAGCAGTGACTCGTTATCTAGCGGGGGGACCGGGGAGCTGTTTTTT

v_call: TRBV7-9
j_call: TRBJ1-1
d_call: -
clone_size: -
cdr3_aa: CASSLEANTEAFF
cdr3_nt: TGTGCCAGCAGCTTAGAAGCGAACACTGAAGCTTTCTTT

v_call: TRBV6-1
j_call: TRBJ2-7
d_call: -
clone_size: -
cdr3_aa: CASSERGAYEQYF
cdr3_nt: TGTGCCAGCAGTGAAAGGGGGGCATACGAGCAGTACTTC

v_call: TRBV29-1
j_call: TRBJ2-1
d_call: -
clone_size: -
cdr3_aa: CSVGRGNEQFF
cdr3_nt: TGCAGCGTTGGCAGAGGGAATGAGCAGTTCTTC

v_call: TRBV9
j_call: TRBJ2-3
d_call: -
clone_size: -
cdr3_aa: CASSGGGTADTQYF
cdr3_nt: TGTGCCAGCAGCGGAGGCGGGACCGCAGATACGCAGTATTTT

v_call: TRBV5-1
j_call: TRBJ2-5
d_call: -
clone_size: -
cdr3_aa: CASSLVKSTGETQYF
cdr3_nt: TGCGCCAGCAGCTTGGTTAAGAGTACGGGAGAGACCCAGTACTTC

v_call: TRBV6-5
j_call: TRBJ1-1
d_call: TRBD1
clone_size: -
cdr3_aa: CASSYGTGYTEAFF
cdr3_nt: TGTGCCAGCAGTTACGGGACAGGTTACACTGAAGCTTTCTTT

v_call: TRBV6-6
j_call: TRBJ2-1
d_call: -
clone_size: once
cdr3_aa: CASISGQGMGEQFF
cdr3_nt: TGTGCCAGCATAAGTGGGCAGGGGATGGGTGAGCAGTTCTTC

v_call: TRBV6-5
j_call: TRBJ2-2
d_call: TRBD2
clone_size: -
cdr3_aa: CASQREGPGELFF
cdr3_nt: TGTGCCAGCCAGCGGGAGGGGCCCGGGGAGCTGTTTTTT

v_call: TRBV5-8
j_call: TRBJ2-2
d_call: -
clone_size: -
cdr3_aa: CASSNRVPGELFF
cdr3_nt: TGTGCCAGCAGCAACAGGGTCCCCGGGGAGCTGTTTTTT

v_call: TRBV5-8
j_call: TRBJ1-2
d_call: -
clone_size: -
cdr3_aa: CASRGLSLLSDYGYTF
cdr3_nt: TGTGCCAGCAGGGGGCTTAGTTTATTATCGGACTATGGCTACACCTTC

v_call: TRBV19
j_call: TRBJ1-2
d_call: TRBD1
clone_size: -
cdr3_aa: CASSTSGRGTNGYTF
cdr3_nt: TGTGCCAGTAGTACCTCGGGCAGGGGGACGAATGGCTACACCTTC

v_call: TRBV19
j_call: TRBJ1-1
d_call: -
clone_size: -
cdr3_aa: CASSRGSGEGGEAFF
cdr3_nt: TGTGCCAGTAGTAGAGGCTCCGGGGAAGGGGGTGAAGCTTTCTTT

v_call: TRBV4-2
j_call: TRBJ2-2
d_call: -
clone_size: once
cdr3_aa: CASSQEQGPGELFF
cdr3_nt: TGTGCCAGCAGCCAGGAACAGGGACCCGGGGAGCTGTTTTTT

v_call: TRBV12-5
j_call: TRBJ2-1
d_call: TRBD2
clone_size: once
cdr3_aa: CASGSPGTSGNNEQFF
cdr3_nt: TGTGCTAGTGGAAGTCCCGGGACTAGCGGGAACAATGAGCAGTTCTTC

v_call: TRBV4-2
j_call: TRBJ2-3
d_call: TRBD2
clone_size: -
cdr3_aa: CASSQDLTSGRTDTQYF
cdr3_nt: TGTGCCAGCAGCCAAGATCTAACTAGCGGGCGCACAGATACGCAGTATTTT

v_call: TRBV2
j_call: TRBJ2-1
d_call: -
clone_size: -
cdr3_aa: CASSEAAYPYYNEQFF
cdr3_nt: TGTGCCAGCAGTGAAGCCGCCTATCCTTACTACAATGAGCAGTTCTTC

v_call: TRBV5-1
j_call: TRBJ1-6
d_call: -
clone_size: -
cdr3_aa: CARIADNSPLHF
cdr3_nt: TGCGCCAGGATAGCCGACAATTCACCCCTCCACTTT

v_call: TRBV27
j_call: TRBJ2-5
d_call: -
clone_size: -
cdr3_aa: CASSKRDVWETQYF
cdr3_nt: TGTGCCAGCAGTAAACGGGATGTGTGGGAGACCCAGTACTTC

v_call: TRBV19
j_call: TRBJ2-3
d_call: -
clone_size: -
cdr3_aa: CASSFLYGTQYF
cdr3_nt: TGTGCCAGTAGTTTCCTTTATGGTACGCAGTATTTT

v_call: TRBV5-1
j_call: TRBJ1-1
d_call: -
clone_size: -
cdr3_aa: CASSLERGRVKAFF
cdr3_nt: TGCGCCAGCAGCTTGGAACGGGGGCGCGTTAAAGCTTTCTTT

v_call: TRBV10-3
j_call: TRBJ2-6
d_call: TRBD2
clone_size: -
cdr3_aa: CAISESGSTSGANVLTF
cdr3_nt: TGTGCCATCAGTGAGAGCGGGAGTACCTCTGGGGCCAACGTCCTGACTTTC

v_call: TRBV11-2
j_call: TRBJ1-3
d_call: TRBD1
clone_size: -
cdr3_aa: CASSLPGTARNTIYF
cdr3_nt: TGTGCCAGCAGCTTGCCCGGGACAGCACGAAACACCATATATTTT

v_call: TRBV7-8
j_call: TRBJ2-5
d_call: -
clone_size: once
cdr3_aa: CASSLVLETQYF
cdr3_nt: TGTGCCAGCAGCTTAGTCTTAGAGACCCAGTACTTC

v_call: TRBV4-1
j_call: TRBJ1-2
d_call: -
clone_size: -
cdr3_aa: CASSQSQSNYGYTF
cdr3_nt: TGCGCCAGCAGCCAGTCGCAGAGTAACTATGGCTACACCTTC

v_call: TRBV27
j_call: TRBJ1-1
d_call: TRBD1
clone_size: -
cdr3_aa: CASRDRVGNTEAFF
cdr3_nt: TGTGCCAGCCGCGACAGGGTTGGGAACACTGAAGCTTTCTTT